The entry that follows covers one T cell receptor (beta chain) sequence. Clones were read by immunoSEQ multiplex PCR, and TCRdb kept only the in-frame ones, dropping some. In the table there are hundreds of thousands of clones, more than 80% of which are singletons. The sample is drawn from a study of blood T cell repertoires in COVID-19. At the level of the study: Material from acute and convalescent COVID-19 was sourced from the United States, Italy and Spain.

The specimen sequenced was peripheral blood. This sequence was found in a woman in her thirties with COVID-19, enrolled during active disease.

The DNA of the CDR3 is TGTGCCAGCAGCTTAGTTCCGGGACTTAAAGAGACCCAGTACTTC. Translated, it gives CASSLVPGLKETQYF. The chain is built from TRBV11-3 and TRBJ2-5, with D possibly matching TRBD2 (6 bases). Germline lookup yields CDR1 SGHNT and CDR2 YENEEA. CDR3 length equals 15 residues. Trimming removed 1 base from V and 3 bases from J, with 12 bases in between.